Below, 17 T cell receptor beta chains from the same sample are listed, as sequenced in a study of control samples from healthy donors and cancer patients. Sequencing was performed with immunoSEQ multiplex PCR; in TCRdb, only in-frame clones are kept and a portion is missing. The sample consists of fewer than 200,000 clones, around 88% of them appearing once. The source material was blood. These receptor sequences come from a woman in her thirties in good health.

In this sample, this clone turned up a few times. The gene calls are TRBV9 and TRBJ1-3; D may be TRBD1 (5 bases). The CDR3 has 15 residues. The germline CDR1 and CDR2 sequences are SGDLS and YYNGEE. V shed 0 bases and J shed 4 bases, with 11 bases lying between them. This chain's CDR3 is CASSVVSGTGNTIYF. The CDR3 DNA sequence: TGTGCCAGCAGCGTAGTCTCGGGGACCGGAAACACCATATATTTT.

In nucleotides, the CDR3 is TGTGCCAGCAGTTACTGGGGACAGAACTATGGCTACACCTTC. As protein: CASSYWGQNYGYTF. This chain joins TRBV6-6 and TRBJ1-2; TRBD1 aligns across 7 bases. The V and J ends lost 1 base and 2 bases, in that order; junction bases with no gene match: 1. Germline V lookup: CDR1 MNHNY, CDR2 SVGAGI (reference sequence). The CDR3 consists of 14 residues.

This chain connects TRBV12-1 to TRBJ1-1. TRBV12-1 is given as a pseudogene. CDR3 length equals 13 residues. For the CDR3, the DNA is TGTGCCAGCAAAGAGGGGTTTGGGACTGAAGCTTTCTTT. This encodes CASKEGFGTEAFF.

This rearrangement joins TRBV5-5 to TRBJ2-5; 14 nucleotides agree with TRBD2. The CDR3 length is 17 residues. The germline V gene has CDR1 SGHKS and CDR2 YYEKEE (reference sequence). The V gene end was trimmed by 3 bases and the J gene end by 4 bases; junction bases not matched to a gene: 8. The CDR3: CASSSGLAGVLGETQYF. The CDR3 region has the DNA TGTGCCAGCAGCTCGGGACTAGCGGGAGTATTGGGAGAGACCCAGTACTTC.

V and J are TRBV10-1 and TRBJ1-2; 8 nucleotides align to TRBD1. V shed 3 bases, J shed 6 bases, and the junction held 3 bases outside the gene matches. In germline, CDR1 is WNHNN, CDR2 SYGVQD (reference sequence). This CDR3 region has 13 residues. CDR3 in amino acids: CASSDPGGNGYTF. As DNA, the CDR3 is TGCGCCAGCAGTGATCCAGGGGGCAATGGCTACACCTTC.

The chain recombines TRBV29-1 with TRBJ1-1; D possibly corresponds to TRBD1 (6 bases). V lost 2 bases and J 11 bases, leaving 12 bases between the germline ends. Germline values: CDR1 SQVTM, CDR2 ANQGSEA. The CDR3 consists of 11 residues. Written as DNA, the CDR3 is TGCAGCGTTGAAAGGGGGGGCCGGGCTTTCTTT. It encodes CSVERGGRAFF.

The rearrangement uses TRBV7-2 and TRBJ2-5, with D perhaps matching TRBD1 or TRBD2 (5 bases each). Trimming took 6 bases from V and 11 from J, leaving 19 bases between them. This CDR3 is built from 13 residues. Germline CDR1 and CDR2: SGHTA and FQGNSA. Here the CDR3 reads CASRPPSSGQQYF. CDR3 coding DNA: TGTGCCAGCAGACCACCCTCATCGGGGCAGCAGTACTTC.

J is TRBJ2-3 and V is TRBV5-1, with a tentative D call TRBD2 (6 bases). V was pared by 6 bases and J by 9 bases, with 17 bases between. The CDR3 contains 13 residues. The germline CDR1 and CDR2 sequences are SGHRS and YFSETQ. Here the CDR3 DNA reads TGCGCCAGCACCTACGTCGGGGGACGAACGCAGTATTTT. Encoded protein: CASTYVGGRTQYF.

This clone was recorded only once. This rearrangement joins TRBV9 to TRBJ2-2; D is ambiguous. This CDR3 is 15 amino acids long. V shed 2 bases and J shed 6 bases, with 14 bases lying between them. Germline values: CDR1 SGDLS, CDR2 YYNGEE. The CDR3 reads CASSVGSIGPGELFF. The CDR3 DNA reads TGTGCCAGCAGCGTCGGTAGTATTGGTCCCGGGGAGCTGTTTTTT.

V usage is TRBV5-1 and J usage is TRBJ1-1; D unclear. The V gene lost 0 bases and the J gene lost 0 bases, with 3 bases spanning the gap. The germline V gene encodes CDR1 SGHRS and CDR2 YFSETQ. The CDR3 has 13 residues. This CDR3 is CASSLALNTEAFF. CDR3 sequence (DNA): TGCGCCAGCAGCTTGGCCTTGAACACTGAAGCTTTCTTT.

The chain links TRBV6-1 to TRBJ2-3, with D perhaps matching TRBD1 (5 bases). This CDR3 spans 16 amino acids. Deletions cut 2 bases from V and 3 bases from J, with 15 bases between. Germline assignment: CDR1 MNHNS and CDR2 SASEGT. CDR3 in amino acids: CASSESGLRGTDTQYF. The CDR3 DNA reads TGTGCCAGCAGTGAATCGGGCCTAAGGGGTACAGATACGCAGTATTTT.

V is TRBV7-9 and J is TRBJ2-2, with D maybe TRBD1 (6 bases). The CDR3 runs to 17 residues. The V gene lost 7 bases and the J gene lost 1 base, with 19 bases spanning the gap. Germline CDR1 is SEHNR and CDR2 is FQNEAQ (reference sequence). CDR3 residues: CASNPFTGRGNTGELFF. The CDR3, as DNA: TGTGCCAGCAACCCTTTTACAGGCAGGGGGAACACCGGGGAGCTGTTTTTT.

This chain joins TRBV28 and TRBJ2-7; 8 bases map to TRBD1. The germline CDR1 and CDR2 sequences are MDHEN and SYDVKM. V was pared by 7 bases and J by 0 bases, with 8 bases of the junction left unmatched. The CDR3 has 15 residues. The CDR3 sequence is CASTPAGTGSYEQYF. The DNA of the CDR3 is TGTGCCAGCACCCCCGCCGGGACAGGCTCCTACGAGCAGTACTTC.

The chain joins TRBV5-5 to TRBJ2-5; no clear D gene. V was pared by 3 bases and J by 5 bases, with 14 bases between. The CDR3 totals 14 residues. Germline V gene data show CDR1 as SGHKS and CDR2 as YYEKEE (reference sequence). CDR3 nucleotide sequence: TGTGCCAGCAGCTACCGGGCCCCTCGGGAGACCCAGTACTTC. Protein product: CASSYRAPRETQYF.

The V and J genes are TRBV6-5 and TRBJ2-3, with 10 bases aligning to TRBD1. With 6 bases clipped from V and 3 bases from J, the junction kept 3 bases outside the gene matches. The CDR3 has 14 residues. Germline V lookup: CDR1 MNHEY, CDR2 SVGAGI. CDR3 coding DNA: TGTGCCAGCAGCGACAGGGGGCGAACAGATACGCAGTATTTT. This sequence encodes CASSDRGRTDTQYF.

The chain carries TRBV7-9 and TRBJ2-3, with D maybe TRBD2 (6 bases). Trimming stripped 6 bases from V and 6 bases from J, with 19 bases between. The CDR3 totals 15 residues. Germline loops: CDR1 SEHNR, CDR2 FQNEAQ (reference sequence). CDR3 in amino acids: CASRTGGVSWDTQYF. CDR3 sequence (DNA): TGTGCCAGCAGAACTGGCGGGGTCTCTTGGGATACGCAGTATTTT.

The table lists this clone with a count of one. This chain uses TRBV9 with TRBJ2-1, with 7 bases matching TRBD2. This CDR3 is 17 amino acids long. Germline values: CDR1 SGDLS, CDR2 YYNGEE. The J segment lost 6 bases and the V segment lost 0 bases, leaving 12 bases of the junction unmatched. The CDR3 nucleotides read TGTGCCAGCAGCGTAGTAGCAGCGGGGAAAAAGGGCAATGAGCAGTTCTTC. It yields the protein CASSVVAAGKKGNEQFF.